Listed below are T cell receptor beta chains from one sample, sequenced in a study of PD-L1 blockade in urothelial cancer. Here immunoSEQ multiplex PCR was the method, and the copy in TCRdb shows in-frame clones only, minus some. The table includes about 35,000 clones, roughly 38% detected once. The sample consisted of tumor tissue, taken before atezolizumab (anti-PD-L1) treatment. Source of these receptors: a man aged 55 to 70 with urothelial cancer. Each CDR3 is given with its conserved first and last residue. A D gene is named only where the DNA matches it firmly. A clone size is listed for some rows: how often the clone was seen (once, few, many), or a class if it is expanded.

DNA | CDR3 | J | V | D | size
TGTGCCAGCTCGCTCCCGGGACAGGGTCCGGGGGAGCAGTACTTC | CASSLPGQGPGEQYF | TRBJ2-7 | TRBV18 | TRBD1 | NA
TGTGCCAGCAGCCCGGGACAGTTGGGTCAGCCCCAGCATTTT | CASSPGQLGQPQHF | TRBJ1-5 | TRBV28 | TRBD1 | NA
TGTGCCAGCAGTTACGCGTTAGTAGCGCTGTACGAGCAGTACTTC | CASSYALVALYEQYF | TRBJ2-7 | TRBV6-8 | NA | NA
TGTGCCATCAGTGAGTCCAGCACAGATACGCAGTATTTT | CAISESSTDTQYF | TRBJ2-3 | TRBV10-3 | NA | NA
TGTGCCAGTAGTATAGATCTTGCCGGGAGCTCCTACGAGCAGTACTTC | CASSIDLAGSSYEQYF | TRBJ2-7 | TRBV19 | NA | NA
TGCGCCAGCAGCCAAGAATACGGGTCTGCCTACGAGCAGTACTTC | CASSQEYGSAYEQYF | TRBJ2-7 | TRBV4-1 | NA | many
TGCGCCAGCAGCTTGGCGAGGGGGCGAGGCCAAGAGACCCAGTACTTC | CASSLARGRGQETQYF | TRBJ2-5 | TRBV5-1 | TRBD1 | NA
TGTGCCTGGAGGGTGGGGGGGGCCGGGGAGCTGTTTTTT | CAWRVGGAGELFF | TRBJ2-2 | TRBV30 | TRBD2 | medium-sized
TGTGCCTTACAAAGGGGTTACGAGCAGTACTTC | CALQRGYEQYF | TRBJ2-7 | TRBV30 | NA | NA
TGCAGCGTTGCTCGGGACAGGGGACTCTCGGACTCCTACGAGCAGTACTTC | CSVARDRGLSDSYEQYF | TRBJ2-7 | TRBV29-1 | TRBD1 | once
TGTGCCTGGAACTCGAGGCGCTCACCCCTCCACTTT | CAWNSRRSPLHF | TRBJ1-6 | TRBV30 | NA | NA
TGTGCCAGCAGTGCAAGGGGGCGACCCTACGAGCAGTACTTC | CASSARGRPYEQYF | TRBJ2-7 | TRBV25-1 | TRBD1 | NA
TGTGCCAGCAGTTTAAATGTCCAATCTGGGGCCAACGTCCTGACTTTC | CASSLNVQSGANVLTF | TRBJ2-6 | TRBV28 | NA | NA
TGTGCCAGCAGTTTACGGGCTAGCGGCTACAACACAAGGGCGTCAGATACGCAGTATTTT | CASSLRASGYNTRASDTQYF | TRBJ2-3 | TRBV28 | TRBD2 | NA
TGTGCCAGCAGAACAGGGTCTACCGGGGAGCTGTTTTTT | CASRTGSTGELFF | TRBJ2-2 | TRBV6-8 | NA | NA
TGTGCCAGCAAGGATAGCAATCAGCCCCAGCATTTT | CASKDSNQPQHF | TRBJ1-5 | TRBV28 | NA | NA
TGTGCCAGCAGTTTAGGAGGGGGGAAATCAGCCCAGCATTTT | CASSLGGGKSAQHF | TRBJ1-5 | TRBV28 | NA | once
TGCAGCGTTGGGGACTCTGGAAACACCATATATTTT | CSVGDSGNTIYF | TRBJ1-3 | TRBV29-1 | NA | NA
TGCAGCGTCTCCAGAGGGCAAGTTAATGAAAAACTGTTTTTT | CSVSRGQVNEKLFF | TRBJ1-4 | TRBV29-1 | NA | NA